These 17 T cell receptor beta chains came from one sample sequenced in a study of cytomegalovirus exposure and HLA in healthy donors (dated by TCRdb to between 2016 and 2019). The library was prepared using the immunoSEQ multiplex PCR assay. For the multiplex PCR, a mixture combining 60 forward primers for TCR Vbeta segments and 13 reverse primers for TCR Jbeta segments was used. TCRdb holds this immuneACCESS table with in-frame rearrangements only. Some clones are missing; in checked studies, unresolved V genes explain under half, and the rest has no known cause. For this sample the table gives about 120,000 clones, of which roughly four fifths were detected only once. 3.6% of the sample is held by the ten biggest clonotypes. The specimen sequenced was PBMCs. The receptor source for this set is a woman in her forties in good health and CMV-seropositive.

J is TRBJ1-1 and V is TRBV7-9; 9 nucleotides match TRBD1. Unmatched junction bases numbered 3, after V lost 4 bases and J lost 6 bases. This CDR3 has 13 amino acids. Germline assignment: CDR1 SEHNR and CDR2 FQNEAQ (reference sequence). Here the CDR3 DNA reads TGTGCCAGCAGCTCCGGGACAGGGCCTGAAGCTTTCTTT. This gives the protein CASSSGTGPEAFF.

This rearrangement joins TRBV28 to TRBJ2-3, with 12 bases identical to TRBD2. The CDR3 has 15 amino acids. Germline V gene data show CDR1 as MDHEN and CDR2 as SYDVKM. V lost 5 bases to trimming and J lost 5 bases; unmatched junction nucleotides: 5. The CDR3 region is CASSLTSGRVDTQYF. The CDR3 nucleotides read TGTGCCAGCAGTCTGACTAGCGGGAGAGTAGATACGCAGTATTTT.

The chain joins TRBV4-3 to TRBJ2-3; the D is unclear. From germline, CDR1 is LGHNA and CDR2 YSLEER. The CDR3 is 14 residues long. V was shortened by 4 bases and J by 5 bases, with 13 bases between the two germline ends. For the CDR3, the DNA is TGCGCCAGCAGCCCTTACCAACGACAAGATACGCAGTATTTT. Translation: CASSPYQRQDTQYF.

V is TRBV2 and J is TRBJ2-2; 14 positions agree with TRBD2. The germline CDR1 and CDR2 sequences are SNHLY and FYNNEI. This CDR3 comprises 15 residues. V lost 7 bases to trimming and J lost 8 bases; unmatched junction nucleotides: 6. The CDR3 reads CASTQTSGRGGELFF. The CDR3 DNA is TGTGCCAGCACCCAGACTAGCGGGAGGGGTGGGGAGCTGTTTTTT.

This chain joins TRBV4-3 and TRBJ2-3, with D perhaps TRBD1 (5 bases). There are 16 residues in the CDR3. The V end lost 8 bases, the J end lost 4 bases, and 22 bases lay between the germline ends. The germline gives CDR1 LGHNA, CDR2 YSLEER. Written as DNA, the CDR3 is TGCGCCAGCCAATCCAGTAGCCAGGGAAGGGCAGATACGCAGTATTTT. Amino acids: CASQSSSQGRADTQYF.

The chain recombines TRBV30 with TRBJ2-3, with 12 bases lining up with TRBD2. The V and J ends lost 0 bases and 3 bases, in that order; junction bases with no gene match: 10. The CDR3 has 18 residues. The germline gives CDR1 GTSNPN, CDR2 SVGIG (reference sequence). The CDR3 here is CAWSVTRRTSGMTDTQYF. In DNA, the CDR3 is TGTGCCTGGAGTGTAACGAGGAGGACTAGCGGGATGACAGATACGCAGTATTTT.

The chain has TRBV6-5 and TRBJ1-1; TRBD1 agrees at 8 bases. V lost 5 bases to trimming and J lost 4 bases; unmatched junction nucleotides: 6. This CDR3 region has 14 residues. The germline gives CDR1 MNHEY, CDR2 SVGAGI. This CDR3 is CASSEQGEVTEAFF. For the CDR3, the DNA is TGTGCCAGCAGTGAACAGGGGGAAGTCACTGAAGCTTTCTTT.

This clone came up once. The rearrangement joins TRBV4-3 to TRBJ2-7, with D tentatively TRBD2 (5 bases). Deletions cut 1 base from V and 0 bases from J, with 13 bases between. Germline V gene data show CDR1 as LGHNA and CDR2 as YSLEER. CDR3 size: 16 residues. The CDR3 sequence is CASSQVAGGSSYEQYF. The CDR3 coding sequence is TGCGCCAGCAGCCAAGTTGCAGGAGGTAGCTCCTACGAGCAGTACTTC.

This chain uses TRBV9 with TRBJ1-1; the match to TRBD1 covers 9 bases. Germline CDR1 SGDLS, CDR2 YYNGEE. The CDR3 is made up of 15 amino acids. The V segment lost 2 bases and the J segment 4 bases; nucleotides outside the gene matches: 6. CDR3 DNA sequence: TGTGCCAGCAGCGTTACAGGGGGCGGTATCACTGAAGCTTTCTTT. This codes for CASSVTGGGITEAFF.

This clone was seen just once. This chain links TRBV28 with TRBJ2-7; 10 bases line up with TRBD2. CDR3 length equals 15 residues. Germline V gene data show CDR1 as MDHEN and CDR2 as SYDVKM. With V trimmed by 8 bases and J by 5 bases, 12 bases remained unmatched. CDR3 coding DNA: TGTGCCAGCTCCTTGCGTAGACTAGCGGGTCACGAGCAGTACTTC. Amino acids: CASSLRRLAGHEQYF.

The chain has TRBV10-2 and TRBJ2-3, with 9 bases identical to TRBD1. Germline loops: CDR1 WSHSY, CDR2 SAAADI. Losses at the gene ends were 1 base for V and 7 bases for J; bases not matched to a gene: 12. CDR3 length equals 17 residues. The CDR3 protein is CASSEWTGERTPYTQYF. Here the CDR3 DNA reads TGCGCCAGCAGTGAGTGGACAGGGGAAAGAACCCCCTATACGCAGTATTTT.

The chain joins TRBV6-6 to TRBJ1-2; D gene uncertain. The CDR3 length is 12 residues. Deletions cut 0 bases from V and 6 bases from J, with 5 bases between. The germline V gene encodes CDR1 MNHNY and CDR2 SVGAGI (reference sequence). The CDR3 DNA reads TGTGCCAGCAGTTACTCGAGCGATGGCTACACCTTC. Protein sequence: CASSYSSDGYTF.

The chain links TRBV2 to TRBJ2-7; no firm D call. The V gene's germline CDR1 is SNHLY and CDR2 FYNNEI. CDR3 length equals 13 residues. V was pared by 4 bases and J by 3 bases, with 10 bases between. The DNA for the CDR3 is TGTGCCAGCAGTGTGTGGGCCGACTACGAGCAGTACTTC. It translates to CASSVWADYEQYF.

The sample holds one count of this clone. The chain links TRBV28 to TRBJ1-5; 7 nucleotides align to TRBD1. The CDR3 is 18 amino acids. With 4 bases clipped from V and 0 bases from J, the junction kept 12 bases outside the gene matches. The germline V gene encodes CDR1 MDHEN and CDR2 SYDVKM. The CDR3 region has the DNA TGTGCCAGCAGTTCCCCCCCCGGGACAGACTATAGCAATCAGCCCCAGCATTTT. Amino acid sequence: CASSSPPGTDYSNQPQHF.

This chain connects TRBV2 to TRBJ1-1, with 7 positions matching TRBD1. V was pared by 2 bases and J by 1 base, with 4 bases of the junction left unmatched. Germline lookup yields CDR1 SNHLY and CDR2 FYNNEI. The CDR3 covers 15 residues. CDR3 DNA: TGTGCCAGCAGTGAATCGAGGGGGCAGAACACTGAAGCTTTCTTT. Residues: CASSESRGQNTEAFF.

The V call is TRBV12-5, the J call TRBJ2-2; 7 bases match TRBD1. Unmatched junction bases numbered 4, after V lost 4 bases and J lost 8 bases. Germline V gives CDR1 LGHNT, CDR2 FRNRAP. This CDR3 contains 13 residues. Here the CDR3 reads CASGSGTAGELFF. The CDR3 DNA reads TGTGCTAGTGGTTCAGGGACAGCGGGGGAGCTGTTTTTT.

The chain recombines TRBV4-1 with TRBJ2-3; D is unresolved. From germline, CDR1 is MGHRA and CDR2 YSYEKL. V lost 4 bases, J lost 0 bases, and 11 bases lay in between. This CDR3 has 15 amino acids. The CDR3 protein is CASSLQSTSTDTQYF. DNA of the CDR3: TGCGCCAGCAGCCTACAGTCCACTAGCACAGATACGCAGTATTTT.